This T cell receptor beta chain emerged from a study of human T cells and chemical hapten exposure. Across the whole study: Patients were given diphenylcyclopropenone on the scalp weekly across the approximately 22-week study. Enrolled patients were predominantly female and had alopecia areata, totalis or universalis. Study results and caveats: Counts of TCRs expanded at PT1 correlated positively with patch test score.

One entry per CDR3 protein results from TCRdb running MiXCR on the RACE reads. The data show 300,000 to 350,000 distinct CDR3 sequences, with around 6.9% seen just once and roughly 8% held by the top ten. Time point in this sample: patch test 1, 2 weeks after DPC sensitization. As to treatment: therapeutic diphenylcyclopropenone sensitization with weekly scalp DPC. Blood draws preceded each patch test application. This clonotype was observed a few times. Its antigen remains unknown. The sample consisted of whole blood, taken in connection with sensitization to the hapten diphenylcyclopropenone (DPC). The sequence came from a woman under 30 with alopecia areata. Some clones in this sample may be carry-over from other donors' samples.

The CDR3 sequence is CASSRQGRVNTQYF. CDR3 coding DNA: TGTGCCAGCAGTCGACAGGGGCGGGTAAATACGCAGTATTTT. This rearrangement joins TRBV12-3 or TRBV12-4 to TRBJ2-3; TRBD1 agrees at 8 bases. The CDR3 sequence is 14 residues long. Trimming at V came to 5 bases and at J to 7 bases, leaving 8 bases not matched to a gene.